One TCR beta chain is described in this entry. Trimming took off 1 base at V and 6 bases at J, with 8 bases between the two ends. Per the germline V gene, CDR1 is LGHDT and CDR2 is YNNKEL (reference sequence). This CDR3 has 13 residues. This sample is part of a study of T cells after yellow fever vaccination. Each CDR3 protein is one row after TCRdb ran MiXCR on the 5' RACE reads. The sample includes under 700,000 distinct CDR3 sequences, roughly 17% seen only once; the top ten take roughly 17%. The source was PBMCs, collected 5 days after the first yellow fever vaccination. This chain uses TRBV3-1 with TRBJ2-3; D gene unclear. The receptor's source is a man younger than 35 who received the YFV17D yellow fever vaccine. For the CDR3, the DNA is TGTGCCAGCAGCCAAGTTTTCGGGGATACGCAGTATTTT. It codes for CASSQVFGDTQYF.